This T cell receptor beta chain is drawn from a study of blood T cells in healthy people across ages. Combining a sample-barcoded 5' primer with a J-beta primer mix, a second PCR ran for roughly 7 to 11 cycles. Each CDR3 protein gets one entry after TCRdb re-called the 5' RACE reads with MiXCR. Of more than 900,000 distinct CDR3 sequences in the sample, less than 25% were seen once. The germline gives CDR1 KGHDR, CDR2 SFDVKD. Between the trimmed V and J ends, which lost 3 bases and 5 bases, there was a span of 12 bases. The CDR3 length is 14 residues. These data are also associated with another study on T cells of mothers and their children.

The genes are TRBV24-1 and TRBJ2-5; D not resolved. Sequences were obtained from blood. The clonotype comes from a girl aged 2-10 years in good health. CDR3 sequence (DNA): TGTGCCACCAGTGATACGCCCTGGGTGGAGACCCAGTACTTC. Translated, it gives CATSDTPWVETQYF.